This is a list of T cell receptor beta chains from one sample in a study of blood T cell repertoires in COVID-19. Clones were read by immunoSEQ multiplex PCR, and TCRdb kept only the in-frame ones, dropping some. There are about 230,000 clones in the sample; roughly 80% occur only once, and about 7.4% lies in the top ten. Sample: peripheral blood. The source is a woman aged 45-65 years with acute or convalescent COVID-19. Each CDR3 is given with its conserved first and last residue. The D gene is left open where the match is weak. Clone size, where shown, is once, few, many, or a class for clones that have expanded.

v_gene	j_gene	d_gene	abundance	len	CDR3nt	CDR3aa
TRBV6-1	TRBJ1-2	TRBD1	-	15	TGTGCCAGCAGTGATAGGACAGGGTGGTACTATGGCTACACCTTC	CASSDRTGWYYGYTF
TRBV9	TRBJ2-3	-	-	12	TGTGCCAGCAGCGTAGTCCAAGATACGCAGTATTTT	CASSVVQDTQYF
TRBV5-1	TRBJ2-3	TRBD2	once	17	TGCGCCAGCAGCTTGACTAGCGGGGTCCTGGGCACAGATACGCAGTATTTT	CASSLTSGVLGTDTQYF
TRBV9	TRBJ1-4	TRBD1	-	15	TGTGCCAGCAGCGTAGCTTCGACAGGGGATGAAAAACTGTTTTTT	CASSVASTGDEKLFF
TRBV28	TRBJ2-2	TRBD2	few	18	TGTGCCAGCAACGCATTCCGCGGGACTAGCGGGGGTGGCGGGGAGCTGTTTTTT	CASNAFRGTSGGGGELFF
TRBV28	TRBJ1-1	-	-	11	TGTGCCAGCAGTTTATGGGGGAGAGCTTTCTTT	CASSLWGRAFF
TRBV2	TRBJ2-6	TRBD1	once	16	TGTGCCAGCAGTGACACAGGGGCCTCGGGGGCCAACGTCCTGACTTTC	CASSDTGASGANVLTF
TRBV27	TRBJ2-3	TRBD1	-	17	TGTGCCAGCAGTTTCCCACGGGACAGGGAAGACACAGATACGCAGTATTTT	CASSFPRDREDTDTQYF
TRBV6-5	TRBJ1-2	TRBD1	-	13	TGTGCCAGCAGTTACCAGGGGGCCTATGGCTACACCTTC	CASSYQGAYGYTF
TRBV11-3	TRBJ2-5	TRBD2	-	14	TGTGCCAGCAGCTTAACCACTAGCGGGGAGACCCAGTACTTC	CASSLTTSGETQYF
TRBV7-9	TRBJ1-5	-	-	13	TGTGCCAGCAGCTTACAGATTAATCAGCCCCAGCATTTT	CASSLQINQPQHF
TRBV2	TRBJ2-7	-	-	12	TGTGCCAGCAGTGACTTCCGTCGGGAGCAGTACTTC	CASSDFRREQYF
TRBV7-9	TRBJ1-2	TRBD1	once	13	TGTGCCAGCAGCCCGGACAGGGGCTACGGCTACACCTTC	CASSPDRGYGYTF
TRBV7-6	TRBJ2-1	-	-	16	TGTGCCAGCAGCGTTGCTACGGTGGGCCCCTACAATGAGCAGTTCTTC	CASSVATVGPYNEQFF
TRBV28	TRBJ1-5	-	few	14	TGTGCCAGCAACCCCGATGGGGGGGAACAGCCCCAGCATTTT	CASNPDGGEQPQHF
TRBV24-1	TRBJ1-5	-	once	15	TGTGCCACCAGTGCCACTAAGGGGTATGGTCAGCCCCAGCATTTT	CATSATKGYGQPQHF
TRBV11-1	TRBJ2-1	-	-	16	TGTGCCAGCAGCTTAGGCCAGGGGGGAATTTTCAGTGAGCAGTTCTTC	CASSLGQGGIFSEQFF
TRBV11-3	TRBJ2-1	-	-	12	TGTGCCGGCAGCTTAGAGGGGCATGAGCAGTTCTTC	CAGSLEGHEQFF
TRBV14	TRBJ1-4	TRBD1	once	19	TGTGCCAGCAGCCAAGGGGTCGGACAGGGGTTAACGGAGGATGAAAAACTGTTTTTT	CASSQGVGQGLTEDEKLFF
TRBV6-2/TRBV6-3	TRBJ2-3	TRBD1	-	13	TGTGCCAGCAGTGGACAGGGAAGAGATACGCAGTATTTT	CASSGQGRDTQYF
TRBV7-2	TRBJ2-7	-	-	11	TGTGCCAGCAGCGGGCTTTTTGAGCAGTACTTC	CASSGLFEQYF
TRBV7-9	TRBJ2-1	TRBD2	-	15	TGTGCCAGCAGCTTATTACTAGCGGCTGACAATGAGCAGTTCTTC	CASSLLLAADNEQFF
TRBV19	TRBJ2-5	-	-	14	TGTGCCAGTAGTGGGGGGGCACTGGGGGAGACCCAGTACTTC	CASSGGALGETQYF
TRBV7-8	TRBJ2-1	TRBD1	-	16	TGTGCCAGCATCCTTTTAGGGACAGGGTTTGGGAATGAGCAGTTCTTC	CASILLGTGFGNEQFF
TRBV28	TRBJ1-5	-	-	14	TGTGCCAGCAGTTTTGTTTCAGGGGTTCAGCCCCAGCATTTT	CASSFVSGVQPQHF
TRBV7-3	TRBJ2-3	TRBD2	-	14	TGTGCCAGCAGCCCTAGCGGGGGCACAGATACGCAGTATTTT	CASSPSGGTDTQYF
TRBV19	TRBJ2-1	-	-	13	TGTGCCAGTAGTCTCATGTCTAACAATGAGCAGTTCTTC	CASSLMSNNEQFF
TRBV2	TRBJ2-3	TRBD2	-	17	TGTGCCAGCAGTGAAGAACCAGCGGGAGCGGTAACAGATACGCAGTATTTT	CASSEEPAGAVTDTQYF
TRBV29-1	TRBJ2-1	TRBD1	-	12	TGCAGCGCGAGACAGGGGTCGGGTGAGCAGTTCTTC	CSARQGSGEQFF